These 3 T cell receptor beta chains were all obtained from the same sample, sequenced in a study of cytomegalovirus exposure and HLA in healthy donors. PCR primers comprised 60 Vbeta and 13 Jbeta primers. Clones were sequenced by immunoSEQ multiplex PCR, and TCRdb holds only the in-frame ones, with some missing. Of fewer than 180,000 clones listed, 60% to 85% are singletons. What was sequenced was PBMCs. These TCRs come from a man aged 45-65 years in good health and CMV-seropositive.

The chain carries TRBV19 and TRBJ2-3; 7 nucleotides agree with TRBD1. V trimming: 6 bases; J trimming: 0 bases; junction bases outside the gene matches: 12. This CDR3 has 17 amino acids. The germline V gene encodes CDR1 LNHDA and CDR2 SQIVND (reference sequence). The CDR3 region has the DNA TGTGCCAGTAGGGGATCCGGTGACAGGGCAAGCACAGATACGCAGTATTTT. Its translation is CASRGSGDRASTDTQYF.

In this sample, this clone turned up a few times. The chain links TRBV19 to TRBJ1-1; 7 bases agree with TRBD1. This CDR3 contains 14 residues. With 6 bases clipped from V and 5 bases from J, the junction kept 9 bases outside the gene matches. In germline, CDR1 is LNHDA, CDR2 SQIVND (reference sequence). CDR3 sequence (DNA): TGTGCCAGTAGCATCCAGGGGGTAGGGACTGAAGCTTTCTTT. Translating it yields CASSIQGVGTEAFF.

The chain employs TRBV10-1 and TRBJ1-5; perhaps TRBD1 as D (6 bases). The CDR3 totals 15 residues. Trimming left V 7 bases short and J 6 bases short, with 19 bases between. Germline-derived CDR1 and CDR2 are WNHNN and SYGVQD (reference sequence). CDR3 DNA sequence: TGCGCCAGCATAGAGAACACAGGGTTGGGTCAGCCCCAGCATTTT. Its translation: CASIENTGLGQPQHF.